Presented here are 12 T cell receptor beta chains from one specimen sequenced in a study of blood T cell repertoires in COVID-19 (TCRdb year 2020). The method behind the library was the immunoSEQ multiplex PCR assay. TCRdb stores this immuneACCESS table with in-frame sequences only. Part of the clones is absent; in the studies checked, under half of the shortfall reflects unresolved V genes, and no reason is known for the rest. In all, the sample holds approximately 300,000 clones, and around 90% of those were seen once. The ten largest account for 2.6% of the sample. The sequencing input was PBMCs or T cells enriched from blood (not recorded which). Receptor source: a man between 60 and 75 years old who had recovered from COVID-19.

This clone was found a few times. The V gene is TRBV2, the J gene TRBJ1-2, with TRBD1 as a possible D gene (6 bases). Deletions cut 5 bases from V and 7 bases from J, with 26 bases between. CDR1 is SNHLY, CDR2 FYNNEI, per germline. The CDR3 runs 17 residues. CDR3 sequence (DNA): TGTGCCAGCAGTCCGGCGGGTTATCGGGGGGCGTCCACTGGCTACACCTTC. Amino acids: CASSPAGYRGASTGYTF.

The rearrangement uses TRBV20-1 and TRBJ2-7, with D maybe TRBD2 (6 bases). Germline V CDR1 and CDR2: DFQATT, SNEGSKA (reference sequence). V was cut by 3 bases and J by 3 bases, with 15 bases left in between. The length of the CDR3 is 14 residues. The CDR3 loop is CSASPGSGYYEQYF. CDR3 nucleotides: TGCAGTGCTAGTCCCGGGAGCGGCTACTACGAGCAGTACTTC.

The rearrangement links TRBV27 to TRBJ2-5; 7 positions agree with TRBD2. Trimming took 6 bases from V and 5 from J; bases not matched to a gene: 9. Germline V CDR1 and CDR2: MNHEY, SMNVEV (reference sequence). The CDR3 loop spans 14 amino acids. CDR3 in amino acids: CASRGLAAGETQYF. CDR3 coding DNA: TGTGCCAGCAGGGGGCTAGCGGCTGGGGAGACCCAGTACTTC.

The gene calls are TRBV23-1 and TRBJ1-1; D call uncertain. TRBV23-1 is annotated as an ORF whose role is uncertain. Trimming left V 6 bases short and J 1 base short, with 9 bases between. CDR3 length: 13 residues. In nucleotides, the CDR3 is TGCGCCAGCAGGTCCACTCCGAACACTGAAGCTTTCTTT. Translated: CASRSTPNTEAFF.

Points on this clone: Other DNA sequences in the sample encode the same CDR3. This chain joins TRBV3-1 (or the pseudogene TRBV3-2) and TRBJ1-1; D may be TRBD1 (5 bases). CDR3 length equals 13 residues. Trimming shortened V by 1 base and J by 2 bases, and 5 bases separated the two germline ends. Looked up from germline, CDR1 is LGHDT and CDR2 is YNNKEL (reference sequence). The CDR3 sequence is CASSQGGNTEAFF. CDR3 in DNA: TGTGCCAGCAGCCAAGGGGGCAACACTGAAGCTTTCTTT.

J is TRBJ1-1 and V is TRBV2, with a weak D call TRBD1 (6 bases). Between the trimmed V and J ends, which lost 4 bases and 1 base, there was a span of 10 bases. The CDR3 has 14 amino acids. CDR1 and CDR2 from the germline V gene are SNHLY and FYNNEI. CDR3 amino acids: CASSGTEANTEAFF. The CDR3 DNA reads as TGTGCCAGCAGTGGGACAGAAGCGAACACTGAAGCTTTCTTT.

V is TRBV2 and J is TRBJ1-1; 8 nucleotides line up with TRBD1. Germline assignment: CDR1 SNHLY and CDR2 FYNNEI. This CDR3 has 14 residues. The V and J ends lost 8 bases and 2 bases, in that order; junction bases with no gene match: 7. The CDR3 bases are TGTGCCAGCGGTCAGGGGGCGGGAAACACTGAAGCTTTCTTT. Its protein is CASGQGAGNTEAFF.

The chain recombines TRBV19 with TRBJ2-6; TRBD1 agrees at 7 bases. The J segment lost 5 bases and the V segment lost 9 bases, leaving 13 bases of the junction unmatched. CDR1 is LNHDA and CDR2 is SQIVND in the germline V gene (reference sequence). The CDR3 loop spans 16 amino acids. Written as DNA, the CDR3 is TGTGCCAGCTCGACAGGGTGGGGGACAAGGGCCAACGTCCTGACTTTC. Its protein product is CASSTGWGTRANVLTF.

The gene calls are TRBV3-1 (or the pseudogene TRBV3-2) and TRBJ2-1; D is uncertain. Germline V gene sequence: CDR1 LGHDT, CDR2 YNNKEL (reference sequence). The CDR3 is made up of 14 amino acids. V gave up 0 bases and J gave up 4 bases, with 7 bases separating them. CDR3 sequence reads: CASSQELPYNEQFF. The CDR3 DNA reads TGTGCCAGCAGCCAAGAACTACCTTACAATGAGCAGTTCTTC.

The chain has TRBV2 and TRBJ1-6; a weak D match, TRBD1 (6 bases). Germline V gives CDR1 SNHLY, CDR2 FYNNEI. V lost 6 bases and J lost 4, with 16 bases in between. The CDR3 loop spans 16 amino acids. In nucleotides, the CDR3 is TGTGCCAGCAGGGACAGTACACAGGGATATAATTCACCCCTCCACTTT. Translation gives CASRDSTQGYNSPLHF. Using reference TRBV2 and TRBJ1-6 for the parts outside the CDR3, the full variable domain is EPEVTQTPSHQVTQMGQEVILRCVPISNHLYFYWYRQILGQKVEFLVSFYNNEISEKSEIFDDQFSVERPDGSNFTLKIRSTKLEDSAMYFCASRDSTQGYNSPLHFGNGTRLTVT.

This clone appeared a few times. The CDR3 sequence is CASSSSVAGGNEQFF. The CDR3 nucleotides read TGTGCCAGCAGTTCCAGCGTTGCGGGGGGGAATGAGCAGTTCTTC. V gene TRBV6-2 or TRBV6-3 combines with J gene TRBJ2-1, with TRBD2 matching over 9 bases. J gave up 7 bases and V 4 bases, and 8 bases lay outside the gene matches. This CDR3 is built from 15 residues. The germline V gene has CDR1 MNHEY and CDR2 SVGEGT.

The chain carries TRBV9 and TRBJ1-4; 7 positions agree with TRBD1. The ends lost 4 bases at V and 0 bases at J; junction bases unmatched: 3. The V gene's germline CDR1 is SGDLS and CDR2 YYNGEE. The CDR3 is 15 residues long. CDR3 sequence reads: CASSYGTATNEKLFF. CDR3 bases: TGTGCCAGCAGCTACGGGACAGCAACTAATGAAAAACTGTTTTTT.